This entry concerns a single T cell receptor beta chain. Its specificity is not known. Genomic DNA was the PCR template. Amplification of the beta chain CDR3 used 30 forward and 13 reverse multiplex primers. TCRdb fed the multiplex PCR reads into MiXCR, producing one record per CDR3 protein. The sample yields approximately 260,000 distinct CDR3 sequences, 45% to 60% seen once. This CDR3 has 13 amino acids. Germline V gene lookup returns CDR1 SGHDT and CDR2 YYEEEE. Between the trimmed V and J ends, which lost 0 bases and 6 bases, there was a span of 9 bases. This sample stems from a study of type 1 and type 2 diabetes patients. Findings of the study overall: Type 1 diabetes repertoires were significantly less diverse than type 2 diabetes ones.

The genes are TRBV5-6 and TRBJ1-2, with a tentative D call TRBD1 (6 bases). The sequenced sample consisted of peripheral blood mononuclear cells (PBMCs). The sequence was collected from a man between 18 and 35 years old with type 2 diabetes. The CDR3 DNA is TGTGCCAGCAGCTTGGCAGGGGTCGATGGCTACACCTTC. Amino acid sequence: CASSLAGVDGYTF.